This TCR beta chain was sequenced in a study of blood T cell repertoires in COVID-19. Study summary: The United States, Italy and Spain were the sources of the acute and convalescent COVID-19 samples.

Per the original data handling: Amplification from reference gene primers served as the basis for estimated nucleated cell counts. Assay: immunoSEQ multiplex PCR; the TCRdb copy retains only in-frame clones and omits some. That table supplies the V and J calls and clone size; D and trimming were determined from the DNA. The sample has over 95,000 clones, 79% seen once. In the case of this clone: The junction departs from germline at one end; a sequencing error may be responsible.

The clonotype was recovered from a woman of 80 years or more with active or convalescent COVID-19. Sequencing was carried out using peripheral blood.

The CDR3 DNA follows: TGTGCCAGCAGCTTGGATGGACAGGGGAACACTGAAGCTTTCTTT. This encodes CASSLDGQGNTEAFF. This sequence joins TRBV5-1 and TRBJ1-1; TRBD1 aligns across 8 bases. Germline V lookup: CDR1 SGHRS, CDR2 YFSETQ. The CDR3 consists of 15 residues.